Here is one TCR beta chain with its context. The target antigen is unknown. This specimen belongs to a study of monozygotic twins with cystic fibrosis. General observations from the study: Nucleotide-identical clonotype sharing was significantly higher within monozygotic CF twin pairs than between unrelated CF individuals. Median Simpson clonality of roughly 0.01 suggested naive T cells predominated. V usage most resembled the co-twin in 13 of 16 pairs.

The method was immunoSEQ multiplex PCR; TCRdb's version includes in-frame clones alone and lacks a portion of them. The data show roughly 29,000 clones, roughly 80% seen once. From germline, CDR1 is SGHRS and CDR2 YFSETQ. The CDR3 has 14 residues. Trimming stripped 2 bases from V and 2 bases from J, with 7 bases between. The receptor was isolated from a girl aged 2-9 years with cystic fibrosis. Sequencing used blood. V and J are TRBV5-1 and TRBJ1-4; no clear D. The CDR3: CASSLGWTNEKLFF. The CDR3 DNA reads TGCGCCAGCAGCTTAGGGTGGACTAATGAAAAACTGTTTTTT.